This T cell receptor beta chain was recovered during a study of T cell responses to AZD1222 COVID-19 vaccine. Study-level findings and limits: Spike was spanned by vaccine-associated CD4 TCRs, which were dominant at 160-218 and 743-854.

Points on this clone: Its antigen remains unidentified.

The ends lost 5 bases at V and 4 bases at J; junction bases unmatched: 10. Germline V CDR1 and CDR2: LGHDT, YNNKEL (reference sequence). The CDR3 sequence is 16 residues long. Generated by immunoSEQ multiplex PCR, the TCRdb table keeps only in-frame clones and is missing some. Found here are roughly 100,000 clones, 87% of them singletons; the top ten hold less than 3.5%. The sequencing here drew on peripheral blood, taken on day 0 of AZD1222 vaccination. The sequence came from an adult in good health. V and J are TRBV3-1 (or the pseudogene TRBV3-2) and TRBJ2-3; 9 nucleotides align to TRBD2. This CDR3 is CASSWIAGAPADTQYF. CDR3 bases: TGTGCCAGCAGCTGGATAGCGGGAGCGCCGGCAGATACGCAGTATTTT.